This T cell receptor (beta chain) originates from a study of CD8 T cells in Susac syndrome (dated 2019 in TCRdb). Describing the broader study: Repertoire sequencing was used to test whether CD8+ T cell activation and differentiation in Susac syndrome was antigen driven.

Ends trimmed: V by 3 bases, J by 0 bases; bases unmatched to a gene: 7. Looking up the germline V gene (reference sequence) yields CDR1 LNHNV and CDR2 YYDKDF. There are 16 amino acids in the CDR3, from cysteine to phenylalanine inclusive. Of the read, only the CDR3 DNA is kept; its 48 bases are in frame from base 1. Peripheral blood CD8+ and CD4+ T cells from healthy donors, Susac syndrome patients and multiple sclerosis patients were profiled by high-throughput TCR beta sequencing. The multiple sclerosis controls were treatment-naive patients whose relapsing-remitting disease, either stable or active, fulfilled the revised McDonald criteria. CD8+ TEMRA cells were enriched by FACS, while bulk CD8+ and CD4+ T cells were purified by magnetic negative isolation. Blood was drawn into EDTA tubes, processed within 24 hours, and PBMCs were isolated by density gradient centrifugation. PBMCs intended for TCR sequencing were cryopreserved in liquid nitrogen and thawed later in a water bath at 37 degrees C. Purity of sorted or isolated CD4+, CD8+ and CD8+ TEMRA cells was at least 90%.

The research as a whole found: The study acknowledged that relatively few individuals were included in the TCR sequencing and HLA analysis.

In the case of this clonotype: The antigen this receptor binds is unknown. No qualities accompany the bases; no much larger clone lies one base away.

RNA was extracted using the RNeasy kit, and about 0.45 to 1 microgram was reverse transcribed with random hexamers. The immunoSEQ multiplex PCR assay, which covers 54 Vbeta and 13 Jbeta segments, was used to amplify TCR beta CDR3 regions. Bias from PCR amplification was corrected by using a synthetic template baseline for primer optimization and for computational correction. Processing in the source paper ran as follows. Reads were assigned to V, D and J genes according to IMGT and analyzed in immunoSEQ Analyzer, with only productive sequences retained. To calculate clonality, Shannon entropy was normalized by log2 of the number of productive unique sequences and then subtracted from one. Public and private clones were assessed among the 100 most prevalent clones of each patient and control. Clones were defined as Susac-specific if absent from the healthy and MS cohorts, from around 1,000 published viral clones and from other ImmuneACCESS disease sequences. Starting from the raw public reads, TCRdb applied fastp trimming at Q25, assembled clones with MiXCR and retained in-frame beta chains. CDR3 protein duplicates are merged, each entry listing the most common genes and DNA. These V and J calls derive from TCRdb rather than the authors' analysis. This sample has a few hundred thousand distinct CDR3 sequences in its table, and 95% of those were observed once. Clones ranked in the top ten supply roughly 0.09% of the sample.

The sequenced material came from CD4+ T cells from PBMCs. The V and J genes are TRBV15 and TRBJ1-2; 7 bases in the junction line up with TRBD1. The clonotype originates from a human donor with multiple sclerosis. The CDR3 in this case is CATSSPLGQTNYGYTF. The DNA sequence is TGTGCCACCAGCAGTCCATTGGGACAGACTAACTATGGCTACACCTTC.